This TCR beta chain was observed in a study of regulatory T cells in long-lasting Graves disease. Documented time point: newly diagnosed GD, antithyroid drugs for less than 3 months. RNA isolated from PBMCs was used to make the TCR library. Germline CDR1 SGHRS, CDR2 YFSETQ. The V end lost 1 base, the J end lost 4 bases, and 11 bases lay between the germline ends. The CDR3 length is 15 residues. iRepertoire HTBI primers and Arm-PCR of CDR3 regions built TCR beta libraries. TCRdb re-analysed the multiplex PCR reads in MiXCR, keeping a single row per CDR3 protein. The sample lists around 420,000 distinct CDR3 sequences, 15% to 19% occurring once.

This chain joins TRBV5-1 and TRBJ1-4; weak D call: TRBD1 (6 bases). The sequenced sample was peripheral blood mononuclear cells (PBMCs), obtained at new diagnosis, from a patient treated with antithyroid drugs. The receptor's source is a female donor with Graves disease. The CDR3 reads CASSLTGPLNEKLFF. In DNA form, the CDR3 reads TGCGCCAGCAGCTTGACAGGGCCTCTTAATGAAAAACTGTTTTTT.